This T cell receptor (beta chain) came from a study of T-cell reconstitution after alpha-beta-depleted transplantation in children listed by TCRdb under 2016. Context from the whole study: Using TCR repertoire profiling, the study followed T-cell immune reconstitution in a quantitative way in children after TCRalphabeta/CD19-depleted allogeneic hematopoietic cell transplantation. What the work shows at the level of the full study, not this receptor alone: In some patients, high TCRbeta diversity at day 60 was attributed to recipient T cells and intrathymic progenitors that had survived conditioning. Over subsequent months, a decline in hyperexpanded clone frequencies was noted, and after one year, T-cell counts and TCRbeta diversity were mostly ascribed to newly produced T cells. The apparently early recovery of alphabetaT-cell counts about two months after transplant reportedly depended on only several hundred rapidly expanded clones that came from non-depleted graft cells.

Ten or more counts support this clonotype. Its antigen is currently not known. There are no base qualities to consult, and no much larger clone falls within one base. From a lookup of the germline V gene (reference sequence), CDR1 and CDR2 are DFQATT and SNEGSKA. Reading from cysteine to phenylalanine, the CDR3 counts 12 amino acids. The DNA shown is the 36-base CDR3, in frame from base 1. V was cut back by 5 bases and J by 4 bases, leaving a gap of 10 bases between them. This specimen's treatment or condition label, interpreted: allogeneic hematopoietic cell transplantation with graft depleted of TCRalphabeta T cells and CD19 B cells. The children who served as transplant recipients had been given grafts of TCRalphabeta/CD19-depleted allogeneic hematopoietic cells. Library creation used PCR. Instrument used: Illumina HiSeq 2500. Molecular barcoding was employed in the preparation of TCR libraries, with unique molecular identifiers being used to normalize TCRbeta repertoire quantification. TCRdb reprocessed the public reads (quality trimming at Q25 with fastp, clone calling with MiXCR) and kept in-frame beta chains. Rows are combined by CDR3 protein, so each entry shows the most common genes and DNA. The sample includes hundreds of thousands of distinct CDR3 sequences, with under 30% observed a single time. The ten biggest clones cover about 2.5% of the sample.

Material: PBMCs, obtained before TCRalphabeta/CD19-depleted stem cell transplant. The receptor was derived from a girl aged 2 to 10 with Fanconi anemia, due to receive a stem cell transplant. Recombination connected TRBV20-1 to TRBJ2-3; the D gene is perhaps TRBD2, on 5 matching bases. The nucleotides are TGCAGTGCTTATGTCGGGGCAGATACGCAGTATTTT. This yields the protein CSAYVGADTQYF.